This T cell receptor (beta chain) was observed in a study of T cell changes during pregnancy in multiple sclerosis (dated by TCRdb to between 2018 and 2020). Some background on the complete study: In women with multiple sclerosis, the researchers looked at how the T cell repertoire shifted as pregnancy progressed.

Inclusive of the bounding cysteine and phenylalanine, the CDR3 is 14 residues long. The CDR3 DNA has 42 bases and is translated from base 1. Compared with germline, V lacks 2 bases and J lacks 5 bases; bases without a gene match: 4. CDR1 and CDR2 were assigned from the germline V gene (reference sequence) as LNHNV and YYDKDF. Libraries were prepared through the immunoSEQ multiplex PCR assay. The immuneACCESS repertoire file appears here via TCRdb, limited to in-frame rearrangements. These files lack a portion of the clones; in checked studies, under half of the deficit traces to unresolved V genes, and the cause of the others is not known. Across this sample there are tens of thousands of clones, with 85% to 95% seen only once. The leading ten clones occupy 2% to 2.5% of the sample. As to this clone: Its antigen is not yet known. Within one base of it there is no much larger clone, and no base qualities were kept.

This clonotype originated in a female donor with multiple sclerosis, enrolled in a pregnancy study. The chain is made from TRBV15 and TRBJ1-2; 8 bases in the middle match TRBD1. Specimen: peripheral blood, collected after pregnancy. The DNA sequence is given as TGTGCCACCAGCAGAAACAGGGGGGAGTATGGCTACACCTTC. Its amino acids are CATSRNRGEYGYTF.